This T cell receptor beta chain is drawn from a study of OX40 agonist ivuxolimab in advanced cancers. About the research overall: Two cutaneous melanoma patients and one hepatocellular carcinoma patient, three in all, had partial responses. Study findings and constraints: Expanded peripheral T cell antigen specificity was not determined.

Profiling relied on immunoSEQ multiplex PCR, and the TCRdb table lists in-frame clones only, not all of them. The sample consists of under 100,000 clones, approximately 80% of them appearing once. About this clone: The antigen remains unidentified.

The germline V and J ends were trimmed by 8 bases and 0 bases, with 14 bases remaining between them. The CDR3 has 15 residues. Germline V CDR1 and CDR2: MNHNY, SVGAGI (reference sequence). V usage is TRBV6-6 and J usage is TRBJ2-1, with a weak D call TRBD2 (6 bases). The sequencing here drew on CD4+ or CD8+ T cells sorted from blood, taken in a trial of the OX40 agonist ivuxolimab. This clonotype originated in an adult with an advanced solid tumor such as melanoma, head and neck, liver or kidney cancer. CDR3 sequence: CASCQQRASYNEQFF. CDR3 coding DNA: TGTGCCAGCTGCCAACAGCGGGCCTCCTACAATGAGCAGTTCTTC.